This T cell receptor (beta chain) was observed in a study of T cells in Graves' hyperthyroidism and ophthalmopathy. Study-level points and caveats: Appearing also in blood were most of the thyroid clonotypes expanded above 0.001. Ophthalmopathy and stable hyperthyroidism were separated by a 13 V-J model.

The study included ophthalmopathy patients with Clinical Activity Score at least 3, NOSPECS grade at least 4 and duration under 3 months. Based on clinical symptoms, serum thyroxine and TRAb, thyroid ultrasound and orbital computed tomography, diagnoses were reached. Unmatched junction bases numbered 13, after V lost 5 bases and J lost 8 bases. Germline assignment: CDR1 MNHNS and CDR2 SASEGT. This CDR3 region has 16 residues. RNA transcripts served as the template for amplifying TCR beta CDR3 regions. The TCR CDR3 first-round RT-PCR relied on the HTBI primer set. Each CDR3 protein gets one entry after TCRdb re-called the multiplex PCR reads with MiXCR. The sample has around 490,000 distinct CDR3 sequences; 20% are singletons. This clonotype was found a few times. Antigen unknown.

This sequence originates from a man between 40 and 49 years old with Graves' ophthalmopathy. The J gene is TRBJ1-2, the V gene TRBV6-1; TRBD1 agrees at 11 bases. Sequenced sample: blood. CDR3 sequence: CASSPSLDRGLRGYTF. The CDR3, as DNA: TGTGCCAGCAGTCCCAGTTTGGACAGGGGGCTAAGGGGCTACACCTTC.